The rows below give T cell receptor beta chains drawn from one sample of a study of post-analysis software for immune sequencing data. MiXCR, run by TCRdb on the PCR reads, gives a single entry per CDR3 protein. Of 700,000 to 900,000 distinct CDR3 sequences in the sample, 40% to 55% are singletons; the top ten hold roughly 4.9%. Sequencing was done on a sample of blood. The origin of the receptors is a girl between 10 and 17 years old with multiple sclerosis. Each CDR3 is given with its conserved first and last residue. Fields, in order: J gene, clone size, V gene, D gene, CDR3 protein, CDR3 DNA. The D gene is left open where the match is weak. Expanded clones are given a class, and other clones once, few, many or no size at all.

J: TRBJ2-7
size: few
V: TRBV6-1
D: -
CDR3: CASSEVDAQTYEQYF
DNA: TGTGCCAGCAGTGAAGTCGATGCGCAGACCTACGAGCAGTACTTC

J: TRBJ1-5
size: few
V: TRBV12-3/TRBV12-4
D: -
CDR3: CASSRGAVNQPQHF
DNA: TGTGCCAGCAGCCGCGGGGCGGTCAATCAGCCCCAGCATTTT

J: TRBJ2-1
size: -
V: TRBV20-1
D: -
CDR3: CSASQVVARGDEQFF
DNA: TGCAGTGCTAGCCAGGTGGTAGCTCGAGGGGATGAGCAGTTCTTC

J: TRBJ1-2
size: -
V: TRBV29-1
D: TRBD1
CDR3: CSALTGQSRGYTF
DNA: TGCAGCGCACTCACGGGACAGAGTAGGGGCTACACCTTC

J: TRBJ1-2
size: -
V: TRBV6-6
D: -
CDR3: CASSDRALNYGYTF
DNA: TGTGCCAGCAGCGATCGGGCCCTCAACTATGGCTACACCTTC

J: TRBJ2-3
size: -
V: TRBV9
D: -
CDR3: CASSVASRGPDTQYF
DNA: TGTGCCAGCAGCGTAGCTTCGCGGGGTCCAGATACGCAGTATTTT

J: TRBJ2-1
size: -
V: TRBV4-1
D: TRBD2
CDR3: CASSLQLAGGPYNEQFF
DNA: TGCGCCAGCAGCCTCCAACTAGCGGGTGGTCCCTACAATGAGCAGTTCTTC

J: TRBJ2-7
size: once
V: TRBV20-1
D: -
CDR3: CSAPTRGVEQYF
DNA: TGCAGTGCGCCGACAAGAGGGGTCGAGCAGTACTTC

J: TRBJ1-2
size: -
V: TRBV15
D: -
CDR3: CATSPRPAGKANYGYTF
DNA: TGTGCCACCAGCCCCCGTCCCGCCGGGAAAGCTAACTATGGCTACACCTTC

J: TRBJ2-1
size: -
V: TRBV5-1
D: TRBD2
CDR3: CASSPLADHSRNEQFF
DNA: TGCGCCAGCAGCCCCCTAGCGGACCACTCCAGGAATGAGCAGTTCTTC

J: TRBJ2-1
size: once
V: TRBV28
D: TRBD2
CDR3: CAGSPPLAGGPDEQFF
DNA: TGTGCCGGCAGTCCCCCCCTTGCGGGAGGGCCGGATGAGCAGTTCTTC

J: TRBJ2-5
size: -
V: TRBV7-3
D: -
CDR3: CASSLGGAWETQYF
DNA: TGTGCCAGCAGCTTAGGGGGGGCTTGGGAGACCCAGTACTTC

J: TRBJ2-3
size: once
V: TRBV9
D: -
CDR3: CASSRPTGTSTDTQYF
DNA: TGTGCCAGCAGCCGTCCCACGGGGACTAGCACAGATACGCAGTATTTT

J: TRBJ2-2
size: -
V: TRBV5-1
D: -
CDR3: CASREAAGELFF
DNA: TGCGCCAGCAGGGAAGCGGCCGGGGAGCTGTTTTTT

J: TRBJ2-4
size: -
V: TRBV20-1
D: TRBD2
CDR3: CSLGAGVGKNIQYF
DNA: TGCAGCTTAGGGGCGGGAGTCGGCAAAAACATTCAGTACTTC

J: TRBJ2-7
size: -
V: TRBV20-1
D: -
CDR3: CSAGEAGESGEQYF
DNA: TGCAGTGCTGGAGAGGCAGGGGAATCAGGAGAGCAGTACTTC

J: TRBJ1-2
size: -
V: TRBV20-1
D: TRBD1
CDR3: CSASRDRGHGYTF
DNA: TGCAGTGCTAGCCGGGACAGGGGGCATGGCTACACCTTC

J: TRBJ2-4
size: few
V: TRBV27
D: -
CDR3: CASSLLGKNIQYF
DNA: TGTGCCAGCAGTTTACTGGGCAAAAACATTCAGTACTTC

J: TRBJ2-7
size: -
V: TRBV6-1
D: TRBD2
CDR3: CASSGVGTRSYEQYF
DNA: TGTGCCAGCAGCGGTGTTGGGACTAGATCCTACGAGCAGTACTTC

J: TRBJ1-5
size: few
V: TRBV5-1
D: -
CDR3: CASSLDGKGNQPQHF
DNA: TGCGCCAGCAGCTTGGATGGGAAGGGCAATCAGCCCCAGCATTTT

J: TRBJ2-4
size: few
V: TRBV24-1
D: -
CDR3: CATSDPSTGREQYF
DNA: TGTGCCACCAGTGATCCCTCGACAGGGCGGGAGCAGTACTTC

J: TRBJ2-7
size: once
V: TRBV4-1
D: -
CDR3: CASSQDRGGRYEQYF
DNA: TGCGCCAGCAGCCAAGATCGTGGGGGCCGCTACGAGCAGTACTTC

J: TRBJ2-1
size: -
V: TRBV12-3/TRBV12-4
D: TRBD2
CDR3: CASSLETGGPNEQFF
DNA: TGTGCCAGCAGTTTAGAGACGGGAGGGCCTAATGAGCAGTTCTTC